The clone carrying this T cell receptor beta chain was found many times. The CDR3 loop spans 15 amino acids. Trimming removed 2 bases from V and 0 bases from J, with 8 bases in between. In germline, CDR1 is MNHEY, CDR2 SMNVEV (reference sequence). The time point denotes: sample taken at primary tumor resection. Unsorted tumor, nontumor lung tissue or cryopreserved PBMC supplied the whole RNA. The donor population consisted of approximately 79 patients with untreated, early-stage non-small cell lung cancer. The sample comes from a study of spatial heterogeneity in lung cancer. In the study overall: Consistently, beta-chain sequences turned up in larger numbers than alpha-chain sequences did.

Unique molecular identifiers tagged every individual TCR cDNA molecule. MiXCR, applied by TCRdb to the 5' RACE reads, yields one record per CDR3 protein. The data contain approximately 29,000 distinct CDR3 sequences, 7.5% to 9.5% of them singletons. This chain links TRBV27 with TRBJ2-1; TRBD1 is a possible D gene (5 bases). The starting material was PBMCs, obtained at surgery. The clonotype was recovered from a female donor with early-stage non-small cell lung cancer. This chain's CDR3 is CASSLDRSSYNEQFF. The CDR3 DNA reads as TGTGCCAGCAGTTTAGACAGAAGCTCCTACAATGAGCAGTTCTTC.